This T cell receptor (beta chain) came from a study of blood T cells in healthy people across ages. V gave up 4 bases and J gave up 7 bases, with 11 bases separating them. There are 12 residues in the CDR3. CDR1 is SGHDT and CDR2 is YYEEEE in the germline V gene. Together with a sample-barcoded 5' primer, a J-beta primer mix was included in a second PCR lasting about 7 to 12 cycles. Paired-end reads containing CDR3 totaled no fewer than 2.5 million for each sample. TCRdb analysed the 5' RACE reads with MiXCR anew, one entry per CDR3 protein. The data show some 640,000 distinct CDR3 sequences, about 30% seen once.

The origin of this receptor is a woman aged 80 or over in good health. The source material was blood. The chain couples TRBV5-6 to TRBJ1-2; D remains unclear. CDR3 sequence: CASSPFGSGYTF. The CDR3, as DNA: TGTGCCAGCAGCCCTTTCGGAAGTGGCTACACCTTC.